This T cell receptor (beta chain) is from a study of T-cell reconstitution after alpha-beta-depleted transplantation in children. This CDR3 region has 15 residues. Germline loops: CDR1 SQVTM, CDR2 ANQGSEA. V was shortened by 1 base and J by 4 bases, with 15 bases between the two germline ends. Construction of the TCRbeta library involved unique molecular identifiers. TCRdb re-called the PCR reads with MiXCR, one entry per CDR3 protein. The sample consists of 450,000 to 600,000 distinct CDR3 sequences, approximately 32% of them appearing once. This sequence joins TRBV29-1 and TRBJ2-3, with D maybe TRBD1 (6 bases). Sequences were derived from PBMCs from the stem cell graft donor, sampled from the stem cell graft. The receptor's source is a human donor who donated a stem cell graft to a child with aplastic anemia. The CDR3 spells CSVEARTVDPDTQYF. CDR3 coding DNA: TGCAGCGTTGAAGCACGGACAGTCGACCCAGATACGCAGTATTTT.